Each of the 6 T cell receptor beta chains below was sequenced from the same sample in a study of a mutant IDH1 vaccine in newly diagnosed glioma (TCRdb year 2021). The library was produced with the immunoSEQ multiplex PCR assay. What TCRdb holds here is the immuneACCESS table cut down to in-frame rearrangements. Part of the clones is not present; checked against another copy, under half of the missing clones reflect an unresolved V gene, and the others are unexplained. Counted in this sample were approximately 40,000 clones; 84% of them appeared once. About 2% of the sample goes to the ten largest clones. The sample's time point label is to be understood as: week 11, during vaccination. A 20-mer mutant IDH1 peptide at 300 micrograms in Montanide made up each vaccine dose, which was injected subcutaneously together with topical imiquimod. No antigen has been identified for these receptors. The sequencing used PBMCs, collected from a glioma patient whose treatment included an IDH1 peptide vaccine. All receptors derive from a man aged 35 to 55 with glioma.

On this clone itself: An end of the junction does not agree with germline; a read error may underlie this. The genes are TRBV15 and TRBJ2-4; 9 bases agree with TRBD1. The CDR3 extends over 14 amino acids. Per germline, CDR1 LNHNV and CDR2 YYDKDF (reference sequence). The CDR3 DNA reads as TGTGCCACCAGCAGAGATCATATAGGGACAGGGTCGTTCTTC. It codes for CATSRDHIGTGSFF. The whole variable domain, remainder taken from reference TRBV15 and TRBJ2-4, is DAMVIQNPRYQVTQFGKPVTLSCSQTLNHNVMYWYQQKSSQAPKLLFHYYDKDFNNEADTPDNFQSRRPNTSFCFLDIRSPGLGDTAMYLCATSRDHIGTGSFFGAGTRLSVL.

The chain combines TRBV2 with TRBJ2-1; maybe TRBD1 (5 bases). The CDR3 extends over 15 amino acids. V shed 2 bases and J shed 0 bases, with 8 bases lying between them. Germline V lookup: CDR1 SNHLY, CDR2 FYNNEI. The CDR3 DNA follows: TGTGCCAGCAGTGAACAGGGTAGCTCCTACAATGAGCAGTTCTTC. Translation gives CASSEQGSSYNEQFF.

The CDR3 is CASSRGGSSAYNEQFF. The CDR3 region has the DNA TGCGCCAGCAGCAGGGGCGGGAGCTCGGCCTACAATGAGCAGTTCTTC. The V and J genes are TRBV5-1 and TRBJ2-1; 7 bases are a match to TRBD2. The CDR3 consists of 16 residues. Per the germline V gene, CDR1 is SGHRS and CDR2 is YFSETQ. J was trimmed by 2 bases and V by 4 bases; bases with no gene match: 9.

This clone has only a few counts. The chain recombines TRBV6-5 with TRBJ2-1, with D tentatively TRBD1 or TRBD2 (6 bases each). V lost 0 bases and J 7 bases, leaving 10 bases between the germline ends. Germline lookup yields CDR1 MNHEY and CDR2 SVGAGI. CDR3 size: 14 residues. The CDR3 DNA reads TGTGCCAGCAGTTACTCTAGGGGGGATAATGAGCAGTTCTTC. Translation: CASSYSRGDNEQFF.

This chain uses TRBV19 with TRBJ2-7; 10 bases are shared with TRBD2. The ends lost 5 bases at V and 0 bases at J; junction bases unmatched: 1. The CDR3 is made up of 14 amino acids. The germline gives CDR1 LNHDA, CDR2 SQIVND (reference sequence). The CDR3: CASSPSGGSYEQYF. The CDR3 DNA is TGTGCCAGTAGTCCTAGCGGGGGCTCCTACGAGCAGTACTTC.

The chain is built from TRBV7-2 and TRBJ1-2; 7 bases are shared with TRBD1. This CDR3 has 14 amino acids. Trimming cost V 5 bases and J 4 bases; bases outside gene matches: 7. Germline lookup yields CDR1 SGHTA and CDR2 FQGNSA. The CDR3 DNA is TGTGCCAGCAGCCGCGACAGGGAGGTCTATGGCTACACCTTC. Amino acid sequence: CASSRDREVYGYTF.